This TCR beta chain emerged from a study of T cells after posttransplantation cyclophosphamide. V lost 5 bases to trimming and J lost 3 bases; unmatched junction nucleotides: 16. There are 19 residues in the CDR3. From germline, CDR1 is SEHNR and CDR2 FQNEAQ (reference sequence). The table came from immunoSEQ multiplex PCR; TCRdb's copy has only in-frame clones and leaves some out. Of more than 30,000 clones in the sample, about 89% were seen once. Cells defined as naive were viable CD3+CD4+ or CD3+CD8+ and CCR7+CD45RA+CD45RO-CD95-CD27+CD28+. This receptor was identified in a woman aged 60-75 years in good health, CMV-negative, and a related stem cell transplant donor. V and J are TRBV7-9 and TRBJ2-3; 11 bases line up with TRBD2. The sample taken for sequencing was naive CD4+ T cells sorted from PBMCs. The CDR3 DNA follows: TGTGCCAGCAGCCACACTAGCGGGAGTAGTCGTAAAAGGACAGATACGCAGTATTTT. Amino acids: CASSHTSGSSRKRTDTQYF. Full variable domain (remainder filled in from reference TRBV7-9 and TRBJ2-3): DTGVSQNPRHKITKRGQNVTFRCDPISEHNRLYWYRQTLGQGPEFLTYFQNEAQLEKSRLLSDRFSAERPKGSFSTLEIQRTEQGDSAMYLCASSHTSGSSRKRTDTQYFGPGTRLTVL.